Below are 29 T cell receptor beta chains sequenced from a single sample in a study of OX40 agonist ivuxolimab in advanced cancers. The repertoire was sequenced with immunoSEQ multiplex PCR; TCRdb's copy has only in-frame clones and lacks some. This table has around 84,000 clones, about 93% appearing once. The source was CD4+ or CD8+ T cells sorted from blood, collected in a trial of the OX40 agonist ivuxolimab. The receptors originated from an adult with an advanced solid tumor such as melanoma, head and neck, liver or kidney cancer.

The table lists this clone with a few counts. V is TRBV27 and J is TRBJ2-2; D is perhaps TRBD1 (6 bases). This CDR3 is built from 13 residues. Trimming pared 8 bases from V and 6 bases from J, leaving 13 bases between. Germline V gives CDR1 MNHEY, CDR2 SMNVEV (reference sequence). CDR3 region: CASRPGAPGELFF. Here the CDR3 DNA reads TGTGCCAGCCGACCAGGGGCACCCGGGGAGCTGTTTTTT.

This clone was found a few times. This chain connects TRBV19 to TRBJ1-1; D not resolved. The CDR3 totals 15 residues. The V end lost 2 bases, the J end lost 0 bases, and 10 bases lay between the germline ends. CDR1 and CDR2 (germline): LNHDA, SQIVND (reference sequence). For the CDR3, the DNA is TGTGCCAGTAGTATATTTTGGGAGATGAACACTGAAGCTTTCTTT. Protein sequence: CASSIFWEMNTEAFF.

The gene calls are TRBV9 and TRBJ2-3; 7 positions match TRBD2. The CDR3 contains 16 residues. With 3 bases clipped from V and 5 bases from J, the junction kept 12 bases outside the gene matches. CDR1 and CDR2 from the germline V gene are SGDLS and YYNGEE. CDR3 coding DNA: TGTGCCAGCAGCGGCCCCTTAGGCGGGGGAAGAGATACGCAGTATTTT. It codes for CASSGPLGGGRDTQYF.

The chain joins TRBV7-9 to TRBJ2-2; TRBD1 might be the D (6 bases). CDR1 SEHNR and CDR2 FQNEAQ come from the germline V gene (reference sequence). The V and J ends lost 4 bases and 2 bases respectively, with 14 bases between them. The CDR3 spans 16 residues. The CDR3 DNA reads as TGTGCCAGCAGCTCTCGACAGGTCTTTAACACCGGGGAGCTGTTTTTT. This encodes CASSSRQVFNTGELFF.

The chain links TRBV9 to TRBJ2-2; no firm D call. Trimming cost V 2 bases and J 1 base, with 9 bases left between them. CDR1 and CDR2 (germline): SGDLS, YYNGEE. This CDR3 is 15 amino acids long. The CDR3 DNA follows: TGTGCCAGCAGCGTCAGGAGTCAGAACACCGGGGAGCTGTTTTTT. This gives the protein CASSVRSQNTGELFF.

The V gene is TRBV28, the J gene TRBJ1-1; D may be TRBD1 (5 bases). Germline V lookup: CDR1 MDHEN, CDR2 SYDVKM. V lost 7 bases and J 0 bases, leaving 21 bases between the germline ends. The CDR3 is 17 amino acids. CDR3: CASTAHTGIFMNTEAFF. The CDR3 DNA is TGTGCCAGCACCGCCCATACAGGAATCTTCATGAACACTGAAGCTTTCTTT.

This chain connects TRBV7-9 to TRBJ2-7, with D tentatively TRBD1 or TRBD2 (6 bases each). Trimming removed 2 bases at V and 0 bases at J, with 14 bases between. CDR1 is SEHNR, CDR2 FQNEAQ, per germline (reference sequence). The length of the CDR3 is 16 residues. DNA of the CDR3: TGTGCCAGCAGCTTATTAGGGGGGCGCAGCTCCTACGAGCAGTACTTC. This codes for CASSLLGGRSSYEQYF.

This chain joins TRBV6-1 and TRBJ2-2, with no clear D. Trimming stripped 6 bases from V and 1 base from J, with 6 bases between. This CDR3 region has 13 residues. Looked up from germline, CDR1 is MNHNS and CDR2 is SASEGT. CDR3 bases: TGTGCCAGCAGGGACGGGAACACCGGGGAGCTGTTTTTT. Translation: CASRDGNTGELFF.

The V gene is TRBV9, the J gene TRBJ2-1, with 12 bases fitting TRBD2. Unmatched junction bases numbered 8, after V lost 1 base and J lost 9 bases. The CDR3 spans 16 residues. The V gene's germline CDR1 is SGDLS and CDR2 YYNGEE. This CDR3 is CASSVLRTSGKAEQFF. The CDR3, as DNA: TGTGCCAGCAGCGTACTCCGGACTAGCGGGAAAGCTGAGCAGTTCTTC.

The V and J genes are TRBV4-1 and TRBJ2-7; D uncertain. The V end was cut by 0 bases, the J end by 5 bases, with 2 bases between. The CDR3 is 11 residues long. Germline loops: CDR1 MGHRA, CDR2 YSYEKL. The CDR3 spells CASSQDNEQYF. The CDR3 coding sequence is TGCGCCAGCAGCCAAGACAACGAGCAGTACTTC.

The chain uses TRBV29-1 and TRBJ2-7, with 9 positions matching TRBD1. The germline CDR1 and CDR2 sequences are SQVTM and ANQGSEA. The junction had 2 bases not matched to a gene; V was cut back by 4 bases and J by 4 bases. The CDR3 runs 12 residues. The CDR3 here is CSVGDREYEQYF. In DNA form, the CDR3 reads TGCAGCGTTGGGGACAGGGAATACGAGCAGTACTTC.

This sequence joins TRBV7-9 and TRBJ2-7, with D perhaps being TRBD1 or TRBD2 (5 bases each). Germline CDR1 reads SEHNR; CDR2 reads FQNEAQ (reference sequence). V lost 5 bases and J lost 3, with 29 bases in between. The CDR3 has 19 residues. In DNA form, the CDR3 reads TGTGCCAGCAGCAATCCAAAGGACTGGGGGATCAATCGGGGCTACGAGCAGTACTTC. This translates into CASSNPKDWGINRGYEQYF. Supplemented by reference TRBV7-9 and TRBJ2-7, the full variable domain reads DTGVSQNPRHKITKRGQNVTFRCDPISEHNRLYWYRQTLGQGPEFLTYFQNEAQLEKSRLLSDRFSAERPKGSFSTLEIQRTEQGDSAMYLCASSNPKDWGINRGYEQYFGPGTRLTVT.

The chain recombines TRBV11-2 with TRBJ2-3; D is uncertain. The CDR3 loop spans 13 amino acids. V was cut by 7 bases and J by 0 bases, with 8 bases left in between. CDR1 SGHAT and CDR2 FQNNGV come from the germline V gene. The CDR3 DNA follows: TGTGCCAGCACCCCGTACAGCACAGATACGCAGTATTTT. Encoded protein: CASTPYSTDTQYF.

V usage is TRBV13 and J usage is TRBJ1-1, with unresolved D. CDR1 is PRHDT, CDR2 FYEKMQ, per germline (reference sequence). V was shortened by 5 bases and J by 4 bases, with 20 bases between the two germline ends. The CDR3 spans 16 residues. This CDR3 reads CASSARPSGVATEAFF. The CDR3 DNA sequence: TGTGCCAGCAGCGCACGCCCAAGTGGGGTGGCCACTGAAGCTTTCTTT.

V and J are TRBV6-4 and TRBJ2-4; TRBD2 matches at 11 bases. Germline loops: CDR1 MRHNA, CDR2 SNTAGT. J gave up 1 base and V 6 bases, and 5 bases lay outside the gene matches. This CDR3 is built from 16 residues. Written as DNA, the CDR3 is TGTGCCAGCAGAGTTACTAGCGGGAGTGCCAAAAACATTCAGTACTTC. This translates into CASRVTSGSAKNIQYF.

The chain uses TRBV28 and TRBJ1-4, with D unclear. Per germline, CDR1 MDHEN and CDR2 SYDVKM. Trimming removed 7 bases from V and 4 bases from J, with 16 bases in between. The CDR3 sequence is 15 residues long. CDR3 loop: CASTRNPRFNEKLFF. CDR3 coding DNA: TGTGCCAGCACTCGAAACCCCAGGTTTAATGAAAAACTGTTTTTT. The full variable domain, in which reference TRBV28 and TRBJ1-4 provide the parts outside the CDR3, is DVKVTQSSRYLVKRTGEKVFLECVQDMDHENMFWYRQDPGLGLRLIYFSYDVKMKEKGDIPEGYSVSREKKERFSLILESASTNQTSMYLCASTRNPRFNEKLFFGSGTQLSVL.

This chain connects TRBV7-2 to TRBJ2-1, with 15 bases identical to TRBD2. V dropped 4 bases and J dropped 3; count of bases not matched to a gene: 1. CDR1 SGHTA and CDR2 FQGNSA come from the germline V gene. The CDR3 consists of 16 residues. The CDR3 DNA sequence: TGTGCCAGCAGCTCGGGACTAGCGGGAGGCTACAATGAGCAGTTCTTC. Amino acids: CASSSGLAGGYNEQFF.

The CDR3 nucleotides are TGTGCCAGCCGGACAGGGGGCACTGAAGCTTTCTTT. Protein sequence: CASRTGGTEAFF. This chain connects TRBV27 to TRBJ1-1; 10 bases map to TRBD1. Trimming at V came to 8 bases and at J to 4 bases, leaving 1 base not matched to a gene. This CDR3 spans 12 amino acids. Looked up from germline, CDR1 is MNHEY and CDR2 is SMNVEV (reference sequence).

The chain uses TRBV27 and TRBJ2-5; 13 positions agree with TRBD2. V lost 6 bases to trimming and J lost 4 bases; unmatched junction nucleotides: 2. The germline gives CDR1 MNHEY, CDR2 SMNVEV (reference sequence). This CDR3 contains 14 residues. CDR3 DNA: TGTGCCAGCAGAGGACTAGCGGGAGTAGAGACCCAGTACTTC. Amino acids: CASRGLAGVETQYF.

The chain uses TRBV5-4 and TRBJ1-5; D not resolved. Germline V gene lookup returns CDR1 SGHNT and CDR2 YYREEE (reference sequence). The CDR3 extends over 14 amino acids. V was shortened by 4 bases and J by 6 bases, with 14 bases between the two germline ends. The CDR3 DNA sequence: TGTGCCAGCAGCCAAGATGTACGGGGTCAGCCCCAGCATTTT. This codes for CASSQDVRGQPQHF.

This rearrangement joins TRBV2 to TRBJ2-7; D ambiguous. CDR3 size: 12 residues. Germline assignment: CDR1 SNHLY and CDR2 FYNNEI. The V end was cut by 7 bases, the J end by 0 bases, with 7 bases between. CDR3 sequence: CASTSRSYEQYF. The CDR3 DNA follows: TGTGCCAGCACGTCACGCTCCTACGAGCAGTACTTC.

The chain recombines TRBV19 with TRBJ1-3, with D tentatively TRBD1 (5 bases). Germline CDR1 reads LNHDA; CDR2 reads SQIVND (reference sequence). CDR3 size: 14 residues. V lost 11 bases, J lost 4 bases, and 18 bases lay in between. The CDR3 DNA sequence: TGTGCCTGTCGAACAGCTGGGGCGGGAAACACCATATATTTT. Its protein product is CACRTAGAGNTIYF.

The rearrangement links TRBV14 to TRBJ1-4; D perhaps matches TRBD1 (6 bases). Trimming took 0 bases from V and 3 from J, leaving 8 bases between them. The CDR3 sequence is 15 residues long. Germline lookup yields CDR1 SGHDN and CDR2 FVKESK. The CDR3 nucleotides read TGTGCCAGCAGCCAAGATCAGGGGTCTAATGAAAAACTGTTTTTT. This encodes CASSQDQGSNEKLFF.

The V and J genes are TRBV4-2 and TRBJ1-2; 8 nucleotides match TRBD1. With V trimmed by 3 bases and J by 5 bases, 11 bases remained unmatched. Germline V lookup: CDR1 LGHNA, CDR2 YNFKEQ. The CDR3 covers 16 residues. CDR3 DNA sequence: TGTGCCAGCAGCCAGGAAGGCAGGGGGCTAGCGTATGGCTACACCTTC. Translation: CASSQEGRGLAYGYTF.

The V and J genes are TRBV7-9 and TRBJ2-3, with TRBD1 identical over 7 bases. V lost 5 bases, J lost 0 bases, and 2 bases stayed unmatched. The CDR3 sequence is 14 residues long. The V gene's germline CDR1 is SEHNR and CDR2 FQNEAQ (reference sequence). Written as DNA, the CDR3 is TGTGCCAGCAGCACGGACAGGAGCACAGATACGCAGTATTTT. Translation: CASSTDRSTDTQYF.

The chain employs TRBV7-9 and TRBJ2-3; 8 bases map to TRBD1. Germline V gives CDR1 SEHNR, CDR2 FQNEAQ (reference sequence). The CDR3 loop spans 18 amino acids. The V and J ends lost 5 bases and 0 bases, in that order; junction bases with no gene match: 13. DNA for the CDR3: TGTGCCAGCAGCCCGCGGACAGGGCTGAGCTCTAGCACAGATACGCAGTATTTT. Protein product: CASSPRTGLSSSTDTQYF.

The V and J genes are TRBV15 and TRBJ1-5; D is possibly TRBD1 (5 bases). The CDR3 length is 15 residues. The V end lost 5 bases, the J end lost 2 bases, and 13 bases lay between the germline ends. CDR1 and CDR2 from the germline V gene are LNHNV and YYDKDF (reference sequence). The CDR3 loop is CATSDRQRGNQPQHF. CDR3 nucleotides: TGTGCCACCAGCGATAGACAGCGGGGCAATCAGCCCCAGCATTTT.

The J gene is TRBJ1-2, the V gene TRBV11-2, with D perhaps matching TRBD1 (5 bases). Germline assignment: CDR1 SGHAT and CDR2 FQNNGV. The CDR3 has 16 residues. V lost 2 bases, J lost 4 bases, and 17 bases lay in between. In nucleotides, the CDR3 is TGTGCCAGCAGCTTATGGGCAGGGAAGAGTTTCTATGGCTACACCTTC. This sequence encodes CASSLWAGKSFYGYTF. Full variable domain (missing parts from reference TRBV11-2 and TRBJ1-2): EAGVAQSPRYKIIEKRQSVAFWCNPISGHATLYWYQQILGQGPKLLIQFQNNGVVDDSQLPKDRFSAERLKGVDSTLKIQPAKLEDSAVYLCASSLWAGKSFYGYTFGSGTRLTVV.

Within the sample, this clone is medium-sized. The V and J genes are TRBV7-9 and TRBJ2-7, with D uncertain. The CDR3 runs to 13 residues. Looked up from germline, CDR1 is SEHNR and CDR2 is FQNEAQ (reference sequence). V shed 3 bases and J shed 7 bases, with 13 bases lying between them. The CDR3 reads CASSLVTRGEQYF. CDR3 in DNA: TGTGCCAGCAGCTTGGTGACGAGAGGAGAGCAGTACTTC.